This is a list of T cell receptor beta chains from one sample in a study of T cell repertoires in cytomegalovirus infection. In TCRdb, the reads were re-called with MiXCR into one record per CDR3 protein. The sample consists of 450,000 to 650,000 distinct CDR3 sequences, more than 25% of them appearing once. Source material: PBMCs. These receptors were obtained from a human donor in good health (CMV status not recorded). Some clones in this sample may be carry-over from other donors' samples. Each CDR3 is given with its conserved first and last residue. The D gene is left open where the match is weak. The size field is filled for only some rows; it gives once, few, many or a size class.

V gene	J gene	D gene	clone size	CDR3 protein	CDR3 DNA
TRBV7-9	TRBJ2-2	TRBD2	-	CASRSTLGLASTGELFF	TGTGCCAGCAGGTCTACCTTGGGACTAGCGAGCACCGGGGAGCTGTTTTTT
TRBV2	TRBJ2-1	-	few	CASRADSDNEQFF	TGTGCCAGCAGAGCAGACAGTGACAATGAGCAGTTCTTC
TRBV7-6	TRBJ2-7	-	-	CASSLATGPHEQYF	TGTGCCAGCAGCTTAGCCACAGGGCCTCACGAGCAGTACTTC
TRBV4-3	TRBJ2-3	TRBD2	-	CASSQEPGRGTDTQYF	TGCGCCAGCAGCCAAGAACCAGGGAGGGGCACAGATACGCAGTATTTT
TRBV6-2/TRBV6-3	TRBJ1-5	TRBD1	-	CASSQTGGDQPQHF	TGTGCCAGCAGCCAAACAGGGGGAGATCAGCCCCAGCATTTT
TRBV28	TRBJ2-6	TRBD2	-	CASRGRGSGANVLTF	TGTGCCAGCAGGGGGAGGGGCTCTGGGGCCAACGTCCTGACTTTC
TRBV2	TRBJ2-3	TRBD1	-	CASSQLTGATDTQYF	TGTGCCAGCAGCCAACTGACAGGGGCCACAGATACGCAGTATTTT
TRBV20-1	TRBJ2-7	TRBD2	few	CSARDRASGRFSYEQYF	TGCAGTGCTAGAGATAGGGCTAGCGGGAGATTTAGCTACGAGCAGTACTTC
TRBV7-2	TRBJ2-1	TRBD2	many	CASSLDSSGASYNEQFF	TGTGCCAGCAGCTTAGATTCTAGCGGGGCCTCCTACAATGAGCAGTTCTTC
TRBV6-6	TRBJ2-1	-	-	CASSYSPGDEQFF	TGTGCCAGCAGTTACTCTCCAGGGGATGAGCAGTTCTTC
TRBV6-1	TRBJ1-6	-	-	CASGGLGGPNSPLHF	TGTGCCAGCGGTGGTTTGGGGGGCCCGAATTCACCCCTCCACTTT
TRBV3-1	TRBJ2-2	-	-	CASRPQGGGELFF	TGTGCCAGCAGACCACAGGGTGGCGGGGAGCTGTTTTTT
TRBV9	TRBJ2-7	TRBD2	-	CASSVSGLPSGTYEQYF	TGTGCCAGCAGCGTCTCGGGGCTGCCTAGCGGGACCTACGAGCAGTACTTC
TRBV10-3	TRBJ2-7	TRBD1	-	CAISSDRDFTYEQYF	TGTGCCATCAGTTCGGACAGGGACTTCACCTACGAGCAGTACTTC
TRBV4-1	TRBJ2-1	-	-	CASSQVWRQPHLYNEQFF	TGCGCCAGCAGCCAAGTGTGGCGACAGCCGCACTTATACAATGAGCAGTTCTTC
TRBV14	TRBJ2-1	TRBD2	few	CASSQEYPQRLAGGTVAFYNEQFF	TGTGCCAGCAGCCAAGAGTACCCCCAAAGACTAGCGGGGGGAACTGTGGCCTTTTACAATGAGCAGTTCTTC
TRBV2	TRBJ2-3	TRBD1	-	CASSENRQGAGDTQYF	TGTGCCAGCAGTGAAAATAGGCAGGGGGCGGGAGATACGCAGTATTTT
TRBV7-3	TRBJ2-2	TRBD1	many	CASKRDSSGELFF	TGTGCCAGCAAAAGGGACAGTTCCGGGGAGCTGTTTTTT
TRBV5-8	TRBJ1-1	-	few	CASSRINTGRNTEAFF	TGTGCCAGCAGCCGAATAAATACAGGTCGGAACACTGAAGCTTTCTTT
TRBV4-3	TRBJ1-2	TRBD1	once	CASSQDLRDSKNYGYTF	TGCGCCAGCAGCCAAGACCTAAGGGACAGTAAAAACTATGGCTACACCTTC
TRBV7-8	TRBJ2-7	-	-	CASSLSGVLNYEQYF	TGTGCCAGCAGCTTATCGGGGGTACTAAACTACGAGCAGTACTTC
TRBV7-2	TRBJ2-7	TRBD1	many	CASSSRTGGRNEQYF	TGTGCCAGCAGCTCCCGGACAGGGGGCAGGAACGAGCAGTACTTC
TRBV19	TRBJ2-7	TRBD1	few	CASSRSSGQGLPYEQYF	TGTGCCAGTAGTAGGTCTTCGGGACAGGGGTTGCCCTACGAGCAGTACTTC
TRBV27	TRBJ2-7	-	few	CASSKGRAYEQYF	TGTGCCAGCAGCAAAGGCAGGGCCTACGAGCAGTACTTC
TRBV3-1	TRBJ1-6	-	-	CASSQLAAGPRRGSPLHF	TGTGCCAGCAGCCAGCTCGCCGCGGGTCCACGAAGGGGATCACCCCTCCACTTT
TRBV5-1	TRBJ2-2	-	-	CASSFYGSVNPGELFF	TGCGCCAGCAGCTTTTACGGGAGCGTGAACCCCGGGGAGCTGTTTTTT
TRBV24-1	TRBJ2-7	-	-	CATSDSGTHYEQYF	TGTGCCACCAGTGACTCCGGGACTCACTACGAGCAGTACTTC
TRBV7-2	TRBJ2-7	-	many	CASSLGAGLHQFSKYEQYF	TGTGCCAGCAGCTTAGGGGCAGGGTTGCACCAATTTTCCAAATACGAGCAGTACTTC
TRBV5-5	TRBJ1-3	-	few	CASSLGSPRTRLGEDTIYF	TGTGCCAGCAGCTTGGGGTCCCCAAGGACAAGACTCGGGGAGGACACCATATATTTT
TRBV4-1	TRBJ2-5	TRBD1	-	CASSQDPGGWTQYF	TGCGCCAGCAGCCAAGATCCAGGGGGCTGGACCCAGTACTTC
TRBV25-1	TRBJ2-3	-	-	CASSPGSTQYF	TGTGCCAGCAGTCCAGGGAGTACGCAGTATTTT
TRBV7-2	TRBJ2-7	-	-	CASSSTRDHEQYF	TGTGCCAGCAGTTCTACCAGGGACCACGAGCAGTACTTC
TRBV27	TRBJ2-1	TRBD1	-	CASSSYSTGSNEQFF	TGTGCCAGCAGCTCCTACTCGACAGGGTCCAATGAGCAGTTCTTC
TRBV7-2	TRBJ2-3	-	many	CASSIVGTDTQYF	TGTGCCAGCAGTATAGTGGGGACAGATACGCAGTATTTT
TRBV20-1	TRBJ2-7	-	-	CSASRAGVFDEQYF	TGCAGTGCTAGTAGGGCAGGGGTTTTCGACGAGCAGTACTTC
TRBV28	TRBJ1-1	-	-	CASSPPAVMNTEAFF	TGTGCCAGCAGCCCACCCGCAGTCATGAACACTGAAGCTTTCTTT
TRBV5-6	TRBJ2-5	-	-	CASTLREAQETQYF	TGTGCCAGCACCCTTAGGGAAGCCCAAGAGACCCAGTACTTC
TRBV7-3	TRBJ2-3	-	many	CASSLSGRSQDTQYF	TGTGCCAGCAGCTTAAGTGGGAGGAGTCAAGATACGCAGTATTTT
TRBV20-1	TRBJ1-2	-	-	CSARADTVVYGYTF	TGCAGTGCTAGAGCCGACACTGTGGTCTATGGCTACACCTTC
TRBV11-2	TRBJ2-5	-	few	CASSLFWGNQETQYF	TGTGCCAGCAGCCTTTTTTGGGGGAACCAAGAGACCCAGTACTTC
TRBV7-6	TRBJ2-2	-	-	CASRYLVTGELFF	TGTGCCAGCAGGTACCTTGTGACCGGGGAGCTGTTTTTT
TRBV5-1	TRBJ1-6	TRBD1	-	CASRGIRDSLNSPLHF	TGCGCCAGCAGGGGGATCCGGGACAGTCTTAATTCACCCCTCCACTTT
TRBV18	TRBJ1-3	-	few	CASSPLTAGNTIYF	TGTGCCAGCTCACCACTGACAGCTGGAAACACCATATATTTT
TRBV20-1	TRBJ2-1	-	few	CSATRPSPFVNEQFF	TGCAGTGCTACAAGACCTAGTCCCTTCGTCAATGAGCAGTTCTTC
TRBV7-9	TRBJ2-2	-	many	CASSPAADTGELFF	TGTGCCAGCAGCCCGGCCGCTGACACCGGGGAGCTGTTTTTT
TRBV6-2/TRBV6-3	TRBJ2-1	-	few	CASTAAYTEQFF	TGTGCCAGCACAGCGGCTTACACTGAGCAGTTCTTC
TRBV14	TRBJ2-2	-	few	CASSPYYRVEHTGELFF	TGTGCCAGCAGCCCCTATTACAGGGTAGAGCACACCGGGGAGCTGTTTTTT
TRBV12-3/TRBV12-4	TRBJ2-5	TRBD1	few	CASTQGQGVGETQYF	TGTGCCAGCACCCAGGGACAGGGGGTTGGGGAGACCCAGTACTTC
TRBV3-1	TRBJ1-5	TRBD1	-	CASSTTGVLQPQHF	TGTGCCAGCAGCACTACAGGGGTGCTTCAGCCCCAGCATTTT
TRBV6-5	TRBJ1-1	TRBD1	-	CASSYGRTGKNTEAFF	TGTGCCAGCAGTTACGGGAGGACAGGCAAGAACACTGAAGCTTTCTTT
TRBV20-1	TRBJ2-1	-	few	CSVYIRDSLYNEQFF	TGCAGTGTCTACATAAGGGACTCTCTTTACAATGAGCAGTTCTTC
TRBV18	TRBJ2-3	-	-	CASSRWSQGNTDTQYF	TGTGCCAGCTCACGATGGAGTCAGGGAAACACAGATACGCAGTATTTT
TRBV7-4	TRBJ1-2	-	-	CASSSGGGLVLEGYGYTF	TGTGCCAGCAGCTCCGGTGGGGGGTTAGTACTGGAGGGCTATGGCTACACCTTC
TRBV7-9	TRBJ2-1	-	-	CASGPSSFGQFF	TGTGCCAGCGGTCCTTCTAGCTTTGGGCAGTTCTTC
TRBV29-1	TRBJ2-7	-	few	CSVDGGPYEQYF	TGCAGCGTTGATGGCGGCCCCTACGAGCAGTACTTC
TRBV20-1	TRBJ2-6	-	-	CSARDISAGANVLTF	TGCAGTGCTAGAGATATAAGCGCTGGGGCCAACGTCCTGACTTTC
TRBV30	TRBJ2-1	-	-	CAWQSGSYNEQFF	TGTGCCTGGCAATCGGGCTCCTACAATGAGCAGTTCTTC
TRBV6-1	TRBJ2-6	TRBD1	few	CASRRPSTGPSGANVLTF	TGTGCCAGCAGACGACCCTCGACAGGGCCCTCTGGGGCCAACGTCCTGACTTTC
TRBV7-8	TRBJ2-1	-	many	CASSLGGAVNNEQFF	TGTGCCAGCAGCTTAGGGGGGGCAGTGAACAATGAGCAGTTCTTC
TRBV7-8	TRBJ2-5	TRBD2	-	CASGPGLAGRETQYF	TGTGCCAGCGGCCCCGGACTAGCGGGACGGGAGACCCAGTACTTC